This T cell receptor (beta chain) was recovered during a study of CXCR3-negative and CXCR3-positive naive CD8 T cells. Study-level findings and limits: More hydrophobic TRB CDR3s were found in CXCR3-positive naive cells than in CXCR3-negative naive cells.

As regards this clonotype: The antigen remains unidentified.

The CDR3 extends over 15 amino acids. Germline V gene sequence: CDR1 MNHEY, CDR2 SMNVEV (reference sequence). The libraries of TRB cDNA were prepared using 5' RACE with UMI labels. TCRdb reprocessed the 5' RACE reads and stores each CDR3 protein as one record, lacking DNA. With some 120,000 distinct CDR3 sequences in the sample, the ten largest clones hold roughly 0.59%. The rearrangement links TRBV27 to TRBJ2-1. Sequenced sample: naive CXCR3+ CD8+ T cells from blood. As to subset: CD45RO-CCR7+CD27+CD95- naive CD8+ T cells expressing CXCR3 (TNR3+). The receptor's source is a human donor in good health. Some clones in this sample may be carry-over from other donors' samples. The CDR3 sequence: CASSLSGPDYNEQFF.